A selection of T cell receptor beta chains follows, all from one sample in a study of read filtering for tumor transcriptome and immune sequencing. From the reads, TCRdb called clonotypes with MiXCR, one entry per CDR3 protein. The profile shows 30,000 to 45,000 distinct CDR3 sequences, 12% to 15% of them singletons. Material: a population of CD138-negative cells sorted from bone marrow. The source is a donor aged 40 or over with multiple myeloma. Both conserved end residues are part of each CDR3. A D gene is named only where the DNA matches it firmly. The size field reads once, few, many or a size class.

TGCAGCGCTAGGGACGGCTATAGCAATCAGCCCCAGCATTTT,CSARDGYSNQPQHF,14,TRBV29-1,many,TRBJ1-5,-
TGTGCCAGCAGCTTAGTTCGACTAGCGGGAGCCAGCACAGATACGCAGTATTTT,CASSLVRLAGASTDTQYF,18,TRBV7-2,many,TRBJ2-3,TRBD2
TGCAGTGCTCCTAGCGAGAACACCGGGGAGCTGTCTTTT,CSAPSENTGELSF,13,TRBV20-1,few,TRBJ2-2,-
TGTGCCAGCAGTTCCGGGACTAGCGGGAGAAACGAGCAGTACTTC,CASSSGTSGRNEQYF,15,TRBV27,few,TRBJ2-7,TRBD2
TGTGCCAGCAAAAAGGGGGCCGGGGAGCTGTTTTTT,CASKKGAGELFF,12,TRBV7-2,many,TRBJ2-2,-
TGTGCCAGCAGTGAAGCGTTTAACAGATTCTCCCAGTACTTC,CASSEAFNRFSQYF,14,TRBV6-1,many,TRBJ2-5,-
TGCAGCGTTGCGGTAAATCCGGGACAGCTAGATGGCTACACCTTC,CSVAVNPGQLDGYTF,15,TRBV29-1,many,TRBJ1-2,TRBD1
TGCGCCAGCAGCCCCGAAGGAGGCGAATCCCAGCCCCAGCATTTT,CASSPEGGESQPQHF,15,TRBV4-1,once,TRBJ1-5,-
TGTGCCAGCAGTACACAAGGACAGTTCTATGGCTACACCTTC,CASSTQGQFYGYTF,14,TRBV12-3/TRBV12-4,many,TRBJ1-2,-
TGCGCCAGCAGCCTAGGGACAGGGGGCGGAACTGAAGCTTTCTTT,CASSLGTGGGTEAFF,15,TRBV5-1,many,TRBJ1-1,TRBD1
TGCGCCAGCAGCCCCCGGACAGAAGAGACCCAGTACTTC,CASSPRTEETQYF,13,TRBV5-1,many,TRBJ2-5,-